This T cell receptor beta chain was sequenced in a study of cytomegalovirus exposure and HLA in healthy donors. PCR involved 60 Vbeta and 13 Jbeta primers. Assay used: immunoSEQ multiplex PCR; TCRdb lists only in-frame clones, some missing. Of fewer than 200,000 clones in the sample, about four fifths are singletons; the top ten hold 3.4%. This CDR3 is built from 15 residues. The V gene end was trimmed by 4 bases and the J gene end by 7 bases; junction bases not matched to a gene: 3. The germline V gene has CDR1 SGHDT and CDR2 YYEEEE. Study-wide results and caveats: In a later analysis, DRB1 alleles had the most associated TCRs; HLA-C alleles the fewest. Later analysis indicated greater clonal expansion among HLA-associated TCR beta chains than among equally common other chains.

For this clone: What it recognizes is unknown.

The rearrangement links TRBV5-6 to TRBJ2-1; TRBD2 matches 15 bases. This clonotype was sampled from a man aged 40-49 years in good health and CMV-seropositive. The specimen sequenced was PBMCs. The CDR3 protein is CASSIGTSGRNEQFF. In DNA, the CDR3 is TGTGCCAGCAGCATTGGGACTAGCGGGAGGAATGAGCAGTTCTTC.